The source of this T cell receptor beta chain is a study of graft-versus-host responses after intestinal transplantation. Study-level results: Recipient marrow contained GvH clones, some of which appeared first in ileum or blood.

Germline values: CDR1 MDHEN, CDR2 SYDVKM. This CDR3 contains 15 residues. The trim removed 3 bases at V and 3 bases at J, leaving 4 bases unmatched. Graft tissue processing released intraepithelial and lamina propria lymphocytes. Method: immunoSEQ multiplex PCR; TCRdb's copy keeps in-frame clones and lacks some. The table lists around 17,000 clones, approximately 80% of them singletons, with roughly 18% in the top ten. Remarks on this clone: Its antigen remains unidentified.

This sequence originates from a human patient who received an intestinal transplant, so some T cells may come from the graft donor. The chain employs TRBV28 and TRBJ2-7; TRBD1 matches at 11 bases. The material sequenced was ileum tissue, taken roughly 3.5 months after intestinal transplant. In DNA, the CDR3 is TGTGCCAGCAGTTTTATGGGGACAGGGGGCTACGAGCAGTACTTC. This translates into CASSFMGTGGYEQYF.